These 7 T cell receptor beta chains share one sample of origin, sequenced in a study of T cell responses to AZD1222 COVID-19 vaccine. TCRdb keeps only in-frame clones here, not all; method: immunoSEQ multiplex PCR. This sample has about 120,000 clones; around 88% occur once, and the top ten carry over 8.5%. The sample was peripheral blood, taken on day 0 of AZD1222 vaccination. These receptors all come from an adult in good health.

This clone came up once. This chain links TRBV5-1 with TRBJ2-2, with 10 nucleotides matching TRBD1. The CDR3 sequence is 14 residues long. V trimming: 3 bases; J trimming: 10 bases; junction bases outside the gene matches: 6. Germline values: CDR1 SGHRS, CDR2 YFSETQ. The CDR3 here is CASSWGQGRSELFF. The CDR3 DNA sequence: TGCGCCAGCAGCTGGGGACAGGGGAGATCGGAGCTGTTTTTT.

The chain combines TRBV7-2 with TRBJ2-7; 10 bases align to TRBD1. This CDR3 region has 15 residues. The ends lost 2 bases at V and 3 bases at J; junction bases unmatched: 4. Germline CDR1 is SGHTA and CDR2 is FQGNSA. Here the CDR3 DNA reads TGTGCCAGCAGCTTACAGGGACAGGGGAGCTACGAGCAGTACTTC. Residues: CASSLQGQGSYEQYF. The whole variable domain, remainder taken from reference TRBV7-2 and TRBJ2-7, is GAGVSQSPSNKVTEKGKDVELRCDPISGHTALYWYRQSLGQGLEFLIYFQGNSAPDKSGLPSDRFSAERTGGSVSTLTIQRTQQEDSAVYLCASSLQGQGSYEQYFGPGTRLTVT.

This clone was seen only once. V is TRBV6-5 and J is TRBJ1-1; D uncertain. Between the trimmed V and J ends, which lost 6 bases and 1 base, there was a span of 9 bases. The CDR3 spans 13 residues. Germline V gene data show CDR1 as MNHEY and CDR2 as SVGAGI. CDR3 amino acids: CASRGTENTEAFF. The CDR3 DNA sequence: TGTGCCAGCAGGGGCACAGAGAACACTGAAGCTTTCTTT.

The chain has TRBV4-1 and TRBJ1-2; perhaps TRBD1 as D (5 bases). Trimming took off 3 bases at V and 2 bases at J, with 25 bases between the two ends. The CDR3 is 19 residues long. Germline V gene data show CDR1 as MGHRA and CDR2 as YSYEKL. CDR3 loop: CASSHHGGDGFNTNYGYTF. In DNA, the CDR3 is TGCGCCAGCAGCCATCACGGGGGGGACGGATTCAATACCAACTATGGCTACACCTTC.

This clone appeared a single time. The chain links TRBV5-1 to TRBJ1-4, with unresolved D. The CDR3 runs 16 residues. In germline, CDR1 is SGHRS, CDR2 YFSETQ. V was shortened by 0 bases and J by 4 bases, with 13 bases between the two germline ends. The CDR3 sequence: CASSLGRPRDNEKLFF. DNA for the CDR3: TGCGCCAGCAGCTTGGGAAGGCCCCGGGATAATGAAAAACTGTTTTTT.

In its sample, this clone was seen a few times. The CDR3 DNA follows: TGTGCCAGCAGCGTAGGGGGGGCCCAATCACCCCTCCACTTT. Amino acids: CASSVGGAQSPLHF. The chain is built from TRBV9 and TRBJ1-6, with D maybe TRBD1 (6 bases). The CDR3 extends over 14 amino acids. The V gene's germline CDR1 is SGDLS and CDR2 YYNGEE. Trimming stripped 0 bases from V and 10 bases from J, with 11 bases between.

The gene calls are TRBV6-2 or TRBV6-3 and TRBJ2-7; 8 nucleotides match TRBD1. Germline trimming cut 1 base from V and 5 bases from J; bases unmatched to any gene: 13. Germline V CDR1 and CDR2: MNHEY, SVGEGT. The CDR3 is 17 residues long. CDR3 region: CASSYFRGETGADEQYF. CDR3 DNA sequence: TGTGCCAGCAGTTACTTTCGAGGCGAGACAGGGGCTGACGAGCAGTACTTC.